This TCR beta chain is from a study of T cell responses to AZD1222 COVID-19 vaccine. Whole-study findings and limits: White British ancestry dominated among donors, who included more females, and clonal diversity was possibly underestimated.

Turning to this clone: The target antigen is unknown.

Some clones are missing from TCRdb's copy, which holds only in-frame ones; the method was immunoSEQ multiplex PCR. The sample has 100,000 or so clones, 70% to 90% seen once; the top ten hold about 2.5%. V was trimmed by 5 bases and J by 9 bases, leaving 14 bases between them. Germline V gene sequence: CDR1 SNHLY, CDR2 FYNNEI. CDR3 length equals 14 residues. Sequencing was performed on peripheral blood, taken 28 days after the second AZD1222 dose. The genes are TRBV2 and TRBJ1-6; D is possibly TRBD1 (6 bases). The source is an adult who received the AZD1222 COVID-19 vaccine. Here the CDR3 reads CASSNGGRGSPLHF. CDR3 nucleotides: TGTGCCAGCAGTAACGGGGGGCGGGGTTCACCCCTCCACTTT.